What follows are 7 T cell receptor beta chains derived from one specimen sequenced in a study of shared clonotypes between healthy human individuals. In the naive CD8 group, cells lacked CD45RO and were positively selected for CCR7, so terminally differentiated effector memory CD45RA+ cells were left out. Libraries were prepared by immunoSEQ multiplex PCR; TCRdb keeps only in-frame clonotypes and omits some of them. The table has about 1.9 million clones, around 95% seen once. Sequencing used naive CD8+ T cells from PBMCs. The origin of the receptors is a man aged 18-30 years in good health. Some clones in this sample may be carry-over from other donors' samples.

About this clone: Additional DNA sequences in this sample encode the identical CDR3. V usage is TRBV27 and J usage is TRBJ2-7; possibly TRBD1 for D (5 bases). The ends were cut back, 3 bases at V and 1 base at J, with 16 bases in the middle. CDR3 length equals 16 residues. Germline V gene data show CDR1 as MNHEY and CDR2 as SMNVEV (reference sequence). CDR3 in amino acids: CASSFSSGPVSYEQYF. CDR3 DNA: TGTGCCAGCAGTTTTTCGTCAGGGCCAGTATCCTACGAGCAGTACTTC.

This chain links TRBV13 with TRBJ2-1, with 9 bases identical to TRBD2. Trimming at V came to 5 bases and at J to 7 bases, leaving 15 bases not matched to a gene. Germline V gives CDR1 PRHDT, CDR2 FYEKMQ (reference sequence). CDR3 length equals 17 residues. The CDR3: CASSPLASGAGGNEQFF. DNA of the CDR3: TGTGCCAGCAGCCCCCTCGCTAGCGGGGCTGGAGGGAATGAGCAGTTCTTC. The whole variable domain, remainder taken from reference TRBV13 and TRBJ2-1, is AAGVIQSPRHLIKEKRETATLKCYPIPRHDTVYWYQQGPGQDPQFLISFYEKMQSDKGSIPDRFSAQQFSDYHSELNMSSLELGDSALYFCASSPLASGAGGNEQFFGPGTRLTVL.

The chain links TRBV6-1 to TRBJ2-7, with D possibly called TRBD1 or TRBD2 (5 bases each). The germline gives CDR1 MNHNS, CDR2 SASEGT. This CDR3 has 14 amino acids. V was pared by 7 bases and J by 5 bases, with 18 bases between. This chain's CDR3 is CASKGVMGVDEQYF. In DNA, the CDR3 is TGTGCCAGCAAAGGTGTTATGGGGGTCGACGAGCAGTACTTC.

This chain connects TRBV5-1 to TRBJ1-1; 7 nucleotides align to TRBD1. This CDR3 comprises 13 residues. Trimming removed 4 bases from V and 7 bases from J; junction bases left unmatched: 7. Germline-derived CDR1 and CDR2 are SGHRS and YFSETQ. The DNA for the CDR3 is TGCGCCAGCAGCCCGACAGGGAGAGGTGAAGCTTTCTTT. Translation gives CASSPTGRGEAFF.

The chain has TRBV2 and TRBJ2-7; D tentatively reads TRBD1 or TRBD2 (5 bases each). V was cut by 4 bases and J by 6 bases, with 25 bases left in between. This CDR3 spans 17 amino acids. Germline loops: CDR1 SNHLY, CDR2 FYNNEI. CDR3 sequence (DNA): TGTGCCAGCAGTGTCCAGGGAATCGGTGGGGAGTGGATCGAGCAGTACTTC. Its translation: CASSVQGIGGEWIEQYF.

The gene calls are TRBV9 and TRBJ1-2; a possible D gene is TRBD1 (5 bases). The V and J ends lost 4 bases and 4 bases respectively, with 11 bases between them. This CDR3 comprises 13 residues. Germline V CDR1 and CDR2: SGDLS, YYNGEE. DNA for the CDR3: TGTGCCAGCAGCCGGGACTCAATCTATGGCTACACCTTC. Its translation is CASSRDSIYGYTF.

CDR3 nucleotides: TGTGCCAGCAGCGCGGCATCTAGCGGACCGAACACCGGGGAGCTGTTTTTT. This gives the protein CASSAASSGPNTGELFF. The V call is TRBV11-2, the J call TRBJ2-2; 7 bases are shared with TRBD2. There are 17 residues in the CDR3. V lost 5 bases to trimming and J lost 0 bases; unmatched junction nucleotides: 9. Germline lookup yields CDR1 SGHAT and CDR2 FQNNGV.